Following are 29 T cell receptor beta chains from one sample sequenced in a study of blood T cell repertoires in COVID-19. TCRdb keeps only in-frame clones here, not all; method: immunoSEQ multiplex PCR. Here the sample spans 150,000 to 200,000 clones, over 60% being singletons. Sequenced: peripheral blood. Receptors were obtained from a man aged 55 to 70 with acute or convalescent COVID-19.

This chain uses TRBV6-5 with TRBJ1-2; D is perhaps TRBD1 (5 bases). The CDR3 loop spans 16 amino acids. Looked up from germline, CDR1 is MNHEY and CDR2 is SVGAGI. V was shortened by 4 bases and J by 2 bases, with 17 bases between the two germline ends. The CDR3 reads CASSSLDGGLNYGYTF. The CDR3 DNA reads TGTGCCAGCAGTTCCTTGGACGGGGGACTGAACTATGGCTACACCTTC.

V gene TRBV14 combines with J gene TRBJ1-2; unclear D gene. Trimming left V 2 bases short and J 4 bases short, with 11 bases between. This CDR3 region has 14 residues. Germline assignment: CDR1 SGHDN and CDR2 FVKESK. This chain's CDR3 is CASSQTSGGYGYTF. The CDR3 nucleotides read TGTGCCAGCAGCCAAACCAGCGGAGGCTATGGCTACACCTTC.

The chain employs TRBV5-1 and TRBJ1-1; D remains ambiguous. The CDR3 is made up of 13 amino acids. Between the trimmed V and J ends, which lost 4 bases and 1 base, there was a span of 8 bases. The germline V gene encodes CDR1 SGHRS and CDR2 YFSETQ. CDR3 residues: CASSAGGNTEAFF. In DNA form, the CDR3 reads TGCGCCAGCAGCGCTGGAGGGAACACTGAAGCTTTCTTT.

The genes are TRBV15 and TRBJ2-5, with D possibly being TRBD1 (6 bases). The CDR3 has 13 residues. Trimming took 11 bases from V and 2 from J, leaving 15 bases between them. The V gene's germline CDR1 is LNHNV and CDR2 YYDKDF (reference sequence). DNA for the CDR3: TGTGCCGCGGCACAGGGCCCTCAAGAGACCCAGTACTTC. It yields the protein CAAAQGPQETQYF. The entire variable domain, with the rest obtained from reference TRBV15 and TRBJ2-5, is as follows: DAMVIQNPRYQVTQFGKPVTLSCSQTLNHNVMYWYQQKSSQAPKLLFHYYDKDFNNEADTPDNFQSRRPNTSFCFLDIRSPGLGDTAMYLCAAAQGPQETQYFGPGTRLLVL.

The V call is TRBV2, the J call TRBJ2-3; the match to TRBD1 covers 10 bases. CDR3 length: 15 residues. Per the germline V gene, CDR1 is SNHLY and CDR2 is FYNNEI. The V gene end was trimmed by 5 bases and the J gene end by 5 bases; junction bases not matched to a gene: 7. DNA for the CDR3: TGTGCCAGCAGTCAAAGACAGGGGGCGATAGATACGCAGTATTTT. Translating it yields CASSQRQGAIDTQYF.

This CDR3 reads CASSIGRDSWRYTF. The CDR3 bases are TGTGCCAGTAGTATAGGTAGGGACTCATGGCGCTACACCTTC. The rearrangement uses TRBV19 and TRBJ1-2; a weak D match, TRBD1 (5 bases). Germline CDR1 LNHDA, CDR2 SQIVND (reference sequence). This CDR3 spans 14 amino acids. Trimming removed 1 base at V and 9 bases at J, with 15 bases between.

The J gene is TRBJ2-1, the V gene TRBV18; no clear D gene. Trimming took 1 base from V and 7 from J, leaving 14 bases between them. The length of the CDR3 is 15 residues. Germline lookup yields CDR1 KGHSH and CDR2 LQKENI. CDR3 DNA sequence: TGTGCCAGCTCACCACTCGCCCCCCCCGAGAATGAGCAGTTCTTC. Its protein is CASSPLAPPENEQFF.

V usage is TRBV11-2 and J usage is TRBJ1-2; D is perhaps TRBD1 (5 bases). The V gene lost 4 bases and the J gene lost 2 bases, with 20 bases spanning the gap. In germline, CDR1 is SGHAT, CDR2 FQNNGV. The CDR3 consists of 17 residues. CDR3: CASSSWGVLLSNYGYTF. DNA of the CDR3: TGTGCCAGCAGCTCCTGGGGGGTCCTGCTATCGAACTATGGCTACACCTTC. Filled out from reference TRBV11-2 and TRBJ1-2, the complete variable domain reads EAGVAQSPRYKIIEKRQSVAFWCNPISGHATLYWYQQILGQGPKLLIQFQNNGVVDDSQLPKDRFSAERLKGVDSTLKIQPAKLEDSAVYLCASSSWGVLLSNYGYTFGSGTRLTVV.

This chain uses TRBV24-1 with TRBJ2-2; the D gene is possibly TRBD2 (7 bases). CDR3 size: 16 residues. CDR1 and CDR2 (germline): KGHDR, SFDVKD. Trimming cost V 0 bases and J 4 bases, with 11 bases left between them. This CDR3 reads CATSDLGGAGTGELFF. The DNA for the CDR3 is TGTGCCACCAGTGATTTGGGGGGGGCTGGCACCGGGGAGCTGTTTTTT.

This rearrangement joins TRBV5-5 to TRBJ2-1; 8 bases line up with TRBD1. Germline V gene lookup returns CDR1 SGHKS and CDR2 YYEKEE (reference sequence). CDR3 length equals 15 residues. Trimming cost V 3 bases and J 4 bases; bases outside gene matches: 6. The CDR3 spells CASSSGQGWYNEQFF. CDR3 DNA: TGTGCCAGCAGCTCCGGACAGGGTTGGTACAATGAGCAGTTCTTC.

The chain links TRBV24-1 to TRBJ2-1, with a tentative D call TRBD2 (6 bases). This CDR3 is 15 amino acids long. The germline V gene encodes CDR1 KGHDR and CDR2 SFDVKD. The V end lost 5 bases, the J end lost 1 base, and 11 bases lay between the germline ends. The CDR3 spells CATSVGGYSYNEQFF. The CDR3 bases are TGTGCCACCAGTGTTGGAGGGTATTCCTACAATGAGCAGTTCTTC.

The chain is built from TRBV10-2 and TRBJ1-5; 7 bases line up with TRBD1. This CDR3 is built from 13 residues. The germline V gene encodes CDR1 WSHSY and CDR2 SAAADI. The trim removed 4 bases at V and 4 bases at J, leaving 1 base unmatched. CDR3 nucleotide sequence: TGCGCCAGCAGTGTCAGGGGGAATCAGCCCCAGCATTTT. This sequence encodes CASSVRGNQPQHF.

This clone was detected only once. CDR3 protein: CASSLARTGGRETQYF. The CDR3 DNA is TGTGCCAGCAGCCTCGCACGCACAGGGGGCCGAGAGACCCAGTACTTC. V usage is TRBV11-1 and J usage is TRBJ2-5, with 9 bases lining up with TRBD1. CDR3 length: 16 amino acids. Germline CDR1 is SGHAT and CDR2 is FQDESV (reference sequence). Trimming at V came to 5 bases and at J to 4 bases, leaving 11 bases not matched to a gene.

Remarks on this clone: Distinct nucleotide sequences in the sample also encode this CDR3. The chain uses TRBV3-1 (or the pseudogene TRBV3-2) and TRBJ2-7; D is perhaps TRBD1 (5 bases). Trimming cost V 0 bases and J 3 bases, with 9 bases left between them. CDR1 is LGHDT and CDR2 is YNNKEL in the germline V gene (reference sequence). The CDR3 totals 14 residues. CDR3: CASSQEQASYEQYF. In nucleotides, the CDR3 is TGTGCCAGCAGCCAAGAACAGGCGAGCTACGAGCAGTACTTC.

This chain connects TRBV27 to TRBJ2-3; TRBD2 agrees at 10 bases. With V trimmed by 4 bases and J by 2 bases, 9 bases remained unmatched. The CDR3 sequence is 17 residues long. Germline lookup yields CDR1 MNHEY and CDR2 SMNVEV (reference sequence). The CDR3 region is CASSSLKLAGNTDTQYF. The CDR3 DNA is TGTGCCAGCAGTTCCCTCAAACTAGCGGGGAACACAGATACGCAGTATTTT.

This sequence joins TRBV2 and TRBJ2-7, with a weak D call TRBD2 (5 bases). Germline V gives CDR1 SNHLY, CDR2 FYNNEI. The CDR3 is 14 amino acids. V lost 3 bases to trimming and J lost 2 bases, with 11 bases between them. CDR3 protein: CASSETDYTYEQYF. The CDR3 DNA is TGTGCCAGCAGTGAGACTGACTACACCTACGAGCAGTACTTC.

Comment on this clone: This same CDR3 is encoded by further DNA sequences in the sample. The V and J genes are TRBV6-5 and TRBJ1-5; D may be TRBD1 (5 bases). Germline lookup yields CDR1 MNHEY and CDR2 SVGAGI. Trimming removed 8 bases from V and 2 bases from J, with 7 bases in between. This CDR3 is 12 amino acids long. The chain's CDR3 is CASGRGNQPQHF. The CDR3 nucleotides are TGTGCCAGCGGCAGGGGCAATCAGCCCCAGCATTTT.

The rearrangement links TRBV2 to TRBJ1-5; D is unclear. V lost 7 bases and J 2 bases, leaving 12 bases between the germline ends. The CDR3 has 14 residues. Germline CDR1 is SNHLY and CDR2 is FYNNEI. CDR3 sequence: CASKKGDGNQPQHF. CDR3 coding DNA: TGTGCCAGCAAGAAGGGAGATGGCAATCAGCCCCAGCATTTT.

The J gene is TRBJ2-7, the V gene TRBV7-3; 10 bases match TRBD1. The CDR3 is 15 residues long. CDR1 is SGHTA, CDR2 FQGTGA, per germline. The ends lost 1 base at V and 8 bases at J; junction bases unmatched: 8. This CDR3 reads CASSLMPGQGIKQYF. CDR3 coding DNA: TGTGCCAGCAGCTTAATGCCGGGACAGGGGATTAAGCAGTACTTC.

V gene TRBV5-6 combines with J gene TRBJ1-3, with D uncertain. V was cut by 4 bases and J by 4 bases, with 15 bases left in between. There are 15 residues in the CDR3. Per germline, CDR1 SGHDT and CDR2 YYEEEE. Written as DNA, the CDR3 is TGTGCCAGCAGCCCCGGTTTCACGGGGGGAAACACCATATATTTT. Protein sequence: CASSPGFTGGNTIYF.

The chain couples TRBV27 to TRBJ1-1; D is perhaps TRBD1 (5 bases). Trimming pared 6 bases from V and 5 bases from J, leaving 16 bases between. The CDR3 totals 14 residues. Germline CDR1 is MNHEY and CDR2 is SMNVEV (reference sequence). CDR3 protein: CASRSYLKGTEAFF. DNA for the CDR3: TGTGCCAGCAGGTCGTACTTGAAGGGGACTGAAGCTTTCTTT.

This clone was observed a few times. The genes are TRBV12-3 or TRBV12-4 and TRBJ1-5; D may be TRBD1 (6 bases). The CDR3 loop spans 13 amino acids. With 9 bases removed from V and 2 bases from J, the gap between germline ends came to 11 bases. CDR3 sequence: CASDRRGNQPQHF. DNA for the CDR3: TGTGCCAGTGACAGGCGCGGCAATCAGCCCCAGCATTTT.

The chain recombines TRBV13 with TRBJ2-6; 12 bases match TRBD1. With 5 bases clipped from V and 0 bases from J, the junction kept 5 bases outside the gene matches. The CDR3 loop spans 18 amino acids. Germline CDR1 reads PRHDT; CDR2 reads FYEKMQ (reference sequence). CDR3 sequence: CASSVGTGGLSGANVLTF. The CDR3, as DNA: TGTGCCAGCAGCGTCGGGACAGGGGGCCTCTCTGGGGCCAACGTCCTGACTTTC.

The chain links TRBV5-1 to TRBJ1-2, with TRBD1 matching over 10 bases. The trim removed 0 bases at V and 14 bases at J, leaving 10 bases unmatched. This CDR3 is 14 amino acids long. The germline V gene has CDR1 SGHRS and CDR2 YFSETQ. CDR3 sequence reads: CASSLDSTGGRYTF. The CDR3 region has the DNA TGCGCCAGCAGCTTGGATTCGACAGGGGGCAGATATACCTTC. The full variable domain, in which reference TRBV5-1 and TRBJ1-2 provide the parts outside the CDR3, is KAGVTQTPRYLIKTRGQQVTLSCSPISGHRSVSWYQQTPGQGLQFLFEYFSETQRNKGNFPGRFSGRQFSNSRSEMNVSTLELGDSALYLCASSLDSTGGRYTFGSGTRLTVV.

In DNA form, the CDR3 reads TGTGCCAGCAGCCCCGTCGCCCAGGGATCGGATACGCAGTATTTT. Its translation is CASSPVAQGSDTQYF. The gene calls are TRBV5-4 and TRBJ2-3; TRBD1 might be the D (5 bases). Germline V gene sequence: CDR1 SGHNT, CDR2 YYREEE (reference sequence). V was trimmed by 4 bases and J by 6 bases, leaving 18 bases between them. The CDR3 has 15 residues.

This clone occurred many times. In DNA form, the CDR3 reads TGTGCCAGCAGCCGATACAGTGACCAGCCCCAGCATTTT. Its protein is CASSRYSDQPQHF. The V call is TRBV7-9, the J call TRBJ1-5; D ambiguous. Per germline, CDR1 SEHNR and CDR2 FQNEAQ (reference sequence). V was trimmed by 5 bases and J by 7 bases, leaving 12 bases between them. This CDR3 is 13 amino acids long.

This chain joins TRBV4-1 and TRBJ2-6, with 8 bases that match TRBD1. The CDR3 loop spans 19 amino acids. Germline V gene lookup returns CDR1 MGHRA and CDR2 YSYEKL. V was pared by 1 base and J by 6 bases, with 14 bases of the junction left unmatched. The CDR3: CASSQGGGQGPREANVLTF. The DNA of the CDR3 is TGCGCCAGCAGCCAAGGGGGAGGACAGGGACCAAGGGAGGCCAACGTCCTGACTTTC.

V gene TRBV19 combines with J gene TRBJ1-2; 11 bases line up with TRBD1. Germline V gene sequence: CDR1 LNHDA, CDR2 SQIVND (reference sequence). The junction had 10 bases not matched to a gene; V was cut back by 6 bases and J by 4 bases. This CDR3 is built from 16 residues. The CDR3 DNA reads TGTGCCAGTAGAAAACCGGGACAGGGGGGATCCTATGGCTACACCTTC. Translation: CASRKPGQGGSYGYTF. Full variable domain (rest looked up from reference TRBV19 and TRBJ1-2): DGGITQSPKYLFRKEGQNVTLSCEQNLNHDAMYWYRQDPGQGLRLIYYSQIVNDFQKGDIAEGYSVSREKKESFPLTVTSAQKNPTAFYLCASRKPGQGGSYGYTFGSGTRLTVV.

This clone is a singleton in its sample. The chain couples TRBV4-3 to TRBJ2-1; TRBD2 matches at 7 bases. V was pared by 1 base and J by 6 bases, with 21 bases of the junction left unmatched. Germline V CDR1 and CDR2: LGHNA, YSLEER. The length of the CDR3 is 20 residues. The DNA for the CDR3 is TGCGCCAGCAGCCAAGTAAATCGGGGGGTTTTTGCACTGGGGTCCAATGAGCAGTTCTTC. Translating it yields CASSQVNRGVFALGSNEQFF.